The 7 T cell receptor beta chains reported below all come from one sample, sequenced in a study of response to subunit inactivated influenza vaccine. Using its own MiXCR run on the RT-PCR reads, TCRdb lists one record per CDR3 protein. Of under 750,000 distinct CDR3 sequences listed, 10% to 15% were seen once; the top ten hold roughly 10%. Specimen: PBMCs from blood, collected on the day of vaccination. The receptors were sampled from a man aged 45 to 65 who received an inactivated influenza vaccine.

CDR3 bases: TGTGCCAGCAGCGTACGACCGGCTAGCACAGATACGCAGTATTTT. This translates into CASSVRPASTDTQYF. The V gene is TRBV9, the J gene TRBJ2-3, with D hard to call. Trimming removed 1 base at V and 0 bases at J, with 9 bases between. The germline CDR1 and CDR2 sequences are SGDLS and YYNGEE. This CDR3 has 15 residues. Looking up the rest from reference TRBV9 and TRBJ2-3 gives the full variable domain: DSGVTQTPKHLITATGQRVTLRCSPRSGDLSVYWYQQSLDQGLQFLIQYYNGEERAKGNILERFSAQQFPDLHSELNLSSLELGDSALYFCASSVRPASTDTQYFGPGTRLTVL.

This clonotype was recorded a few times. The chain joins TRBV6-1 to TRBJ2-7, with TRBD1 matching over 9 bases. Per the germline V gene, CDR1 is MNHNS and CDR2 is SASEGT. J gave up 0 bases and V 6 bases, and 6 bases lay outside the gene matches. The CDR3 has 15 residues. CDR3 sequence reads: CASRQGARSSYEQYF. In DNA, the CDR3 is TGTGCCAGCAGACAGGGGGCGCGGAGCTCCTACGAGCAGTACTTC.

This clonotype appeared a few times. The chain couples TRBV12-3 or TRBV12-4 to TRBJ1-2, with D unclear. This CDR3 is built from 12 residues. Deletions cut 5 bases from V and 4 bases from J, with 8 bases between. The CDR3, as DNA: TGTGCCAGCAGTGAACATCTCTATGGCTACACCTTC. The encoded protein is CASSEHLYGYTF.

This clonotype was observed a handful of times. This sequence joins TRBV6-2 or TRBV6-3 and TRBJ1-6; perhaps TRBD1 as D (5 bases). Per the germline V gene, CDR1 is MNHEY and CDR2 is SVGEGT. The CDR3 is 15 amino acids. Trimming removed 2 bases at V and 10 bases at J, with 15 bases between. CDR3 loop: CASSYVVGARSPLHF. CDR3 DNA sequence: TGTGCCAGCAGTTACGTGGTAGGGGCTCGATCACCCCTCCACTTT.

This clonotype showed up just a few times. V and J are TRBV5-1 and TRBJ2-1; D is perhaps TRBD1 or TRBD2 (5 bases each). The V end lost 0 bases, the J end lost 5 bases, and 15 bases lay between the germline ends. CDR3 size: 16 residues. Germline assignment: CDR1 SGHRS and CDR2 YFSETQ. The CDR3, as DNA: TGCGCCAGCAGCTTGGGAGGGTCTGGGGCCCACAATGAGCAGTTCTTC. Translation: CASSLGGSGAHNEQFF.

The V call is TRBV5-1, the J call TRBJ2-5; the D is unclear. V shed 4 bases and J shed 5 bases, with 12 bases lying between them. There are 13 residues in the CDR3. CDR1 is SGHRS, CDR2 YFSETQ, per germline. Written as DNA, the CDR3 is TGCGCCAGCAGCGACCCCCCTATGGAGACCCAGTACTTC. Translated: CASSDPPMETQYF.

The chain combines TRBV7-2 with TRBJ2-7; TRBD2 agrees at 10 bases. Unmatched junction bases numbered 10, after V lost 2 bases and J lost 3 bases. This CDR3 has 17 residues. The germline V gene encodes CDR1 SGHTA and CDR2 FQGNSA. Here the CDR3 DNA reads TGTGCCAGCAGCTTAACAAGTCTAGCGGGGGCTATCTACGAGCAGTACTTC. This gives the protein CASSLTSLAGAIYEQYF.